This T cell receptor (beta chain) was obtained from a study of cytomegalovirus exposure and HLA in healthy donors. Overall study results and limits: A later analysis found that most CMV-associated TCR beta chains appeared HLA-restricted. TCR beta sequences reportedly predicted the HLA-A and HLA-B alleles of most subjects accurately. Earlier results showed most TCR beta V segments being productive about 90% or about 30% of the time.

Researchers ran the PCR with 60 Vbeta and 13 Jbeta primers. Original methodology: In a later analysis, around 87 million unique TCR beta chains included roughly 11 million shared by two or more donors. Sequenced by immunoSEQ multiplex PCR; TCRdb stores in-frame clones only, minus some. That table is the source of V, J and clone size, and D and trimming were worked out from the DNA. In the table there are around 190,000 clones, approximately 90% of which are singletons. This clone has more than one count but fewer than ten. Its antigen is currently unknown. This CDR3 comprises 15 residues. Germline loops: CDR1 MDHEN, CDR2 SYDVKM. V lost 4 bases, J lost 2 bases, and 12 bases lay in between.

Sequenced input: PBMCs. The V call is TRBV28, the J call TRBJ1-3, with D tentatively TRBD1 (6 bases). This sequence was found in a boy aged 2-15 years in good health and CMV-seronegative. The CDR3 bases are TGTGCCAGCAGTTACGCGGGGGCCGCTGGAAACACCATATATTTT. This sequence encodes CASSYAGAAGNTIYF.